This T cell receptor (beta chain) derives from a study of blood T cells in healthy people across ages. The CDR3 is 17 amino acids. Germline V gene data show CDR1 as SGHVS and CDR2 as FQNEAQ. With 1 base clipped from V and 3 bases from J, the junction kept 6 bases outside the gene matches. The table lists this clonotype with a few counts. The antigen is not known. Study-wide findings and caveats: With unsorted PBMCs, a conclusive comparison of naive versus antigen-experienced cells was not possible.

Through a sample-barcoded 5' primer and a J-beta primer mix, a second PCR was run for roughly 6 to 11 cycles. TCRdb independently ran MiXCR on the 5' RACE reads; one entry per CDR3 protein. The table shows 630,000 or so distinct CDR3 sequences, with around 31% occurring only once. The material sequenced was blood. The chain carries TRBV7-8 and TRBJ1-5; 10 bases fit TRBD1. The receptor comes from a woman aged 80 or over in good health. CDR3 bases: TGTGCCAGCAGCTTAGGTCCGGGACAGGGGCTCAATCAGCCCCAGCATTTT. It codes for CASSLGPGQGLNQPQHF.